What follows describes a single T cell receptor (beta chain). Isolation yielded PBMCs, at least 6.5 million per sample, in every case. This specimen comes from a study of blood T cells in healthy people across ages. Next came a second PCR, run for roughly 7 to 12 cycles, which used a sample-barcoded 5' primer along with a J-beta primer mix. TCRdb analysed the 5' RACE reads with MiXCR anew, one entry per CDR3 protein. Among about 1,400,000 distinct CDR3 sequences listed, around 42% were seen once. The CDR3 contains 14 residues. Unmatched junction bases numbered 14, after V lost 8 bases and J lost 13 bases. Germline CDR1 and CDR2: MNHEY and SVGAGI.

This chain joins TRBV6-5 and TRBJ2-4; 10 nucleotides match TRBD2. The sample was blood. This clonotype was obtained from a woman in her late teens or twenties in good health. This chain's CDR3 is CASGRGTSVGEQYF. The DNA for the CDR3 is TGTGCCAGCGGGCGGGGGACTAGCGTAGGTGAGCAGTACTTC.